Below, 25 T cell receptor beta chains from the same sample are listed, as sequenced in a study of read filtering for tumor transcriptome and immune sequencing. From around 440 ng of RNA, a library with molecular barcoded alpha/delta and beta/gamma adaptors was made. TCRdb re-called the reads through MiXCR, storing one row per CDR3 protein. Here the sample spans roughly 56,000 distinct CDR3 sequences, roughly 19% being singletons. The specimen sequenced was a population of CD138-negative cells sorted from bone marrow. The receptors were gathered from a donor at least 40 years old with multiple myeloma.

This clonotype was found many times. CDR3 protein: CASSLLGGGGMKLFF. The CDR3 coding sequence is TGTGCCAGCAGTTTATTGGGCGGGGGCGGGATGAAACTGTTTTTT. The rearrangement joins TRBV28 to TRBJ1-4; maybe TRBD1 (6 bases). This CDR3 is 15 amino acids long. The V gene's germline CDR1 is MDHEN and CDR2 SYDVKM. Trimming removed 1 base from V and 11 bases from J, with 17 bases in between. Full variable domain (rest looked up from reference TRBV28 and TRBJ1-4): DVKVTQSSRYLVKRTGEKVFLECVQDMDHENMFWYRQDPGLGLRLIYFSYDVKMKEKGDIPEGYSVSREKKERFSLILESASTNQTSMYLCASSLLGGGGMKLFFGSGTQLSVL.

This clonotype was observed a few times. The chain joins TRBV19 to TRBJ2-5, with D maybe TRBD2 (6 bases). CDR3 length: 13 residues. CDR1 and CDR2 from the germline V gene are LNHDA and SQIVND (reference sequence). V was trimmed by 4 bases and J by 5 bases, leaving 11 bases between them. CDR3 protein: CASSTGGVETQYF. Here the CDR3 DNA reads TGTGCCAGTAGTACCGGCGGGGTCGAGACCCAGTACTTC. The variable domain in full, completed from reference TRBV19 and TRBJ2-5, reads DGGITQSPKYLFRKEGQNVTLSCEQNLNHDAMYWYRQDPGQGLRLIYYSQIVNDFQKGDIAEGYSVSREKKESFPLTVTSAQKNPTAFYLCASSTGGVETQYFGPGTRLLVL.

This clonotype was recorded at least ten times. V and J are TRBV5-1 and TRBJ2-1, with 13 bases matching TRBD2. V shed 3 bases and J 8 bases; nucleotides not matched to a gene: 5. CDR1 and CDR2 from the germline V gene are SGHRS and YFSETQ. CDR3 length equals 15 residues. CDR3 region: CASSSTSGRADEQFF. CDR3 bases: TGCGCCAGCAGCTCTACTAGCGGGAGGGCGGATGAGCAGTTCTTC.

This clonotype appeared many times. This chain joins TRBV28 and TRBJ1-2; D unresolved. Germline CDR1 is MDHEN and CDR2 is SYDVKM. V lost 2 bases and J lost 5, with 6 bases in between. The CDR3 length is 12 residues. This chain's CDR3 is CASSLAGYGYTF. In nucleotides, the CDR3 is TGTGCCAGCAGTTTAGCAGGATATGGCTACACCTTC.

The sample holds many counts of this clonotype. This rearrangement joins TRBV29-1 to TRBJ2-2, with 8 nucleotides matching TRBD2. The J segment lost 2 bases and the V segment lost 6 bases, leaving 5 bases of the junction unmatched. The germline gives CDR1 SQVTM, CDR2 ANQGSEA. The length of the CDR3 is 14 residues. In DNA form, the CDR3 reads TGCAGCGTCCAACTAGCGGTTAACACCGGGGAGCTGTTTTTT. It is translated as CSVQLAVNTGELFF.

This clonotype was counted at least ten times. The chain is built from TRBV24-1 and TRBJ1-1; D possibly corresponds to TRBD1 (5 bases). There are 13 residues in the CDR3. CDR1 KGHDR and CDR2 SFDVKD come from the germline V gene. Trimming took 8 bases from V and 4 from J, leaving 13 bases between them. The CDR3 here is CATINPGGTEAFF. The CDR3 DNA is TGTGCCACCATAAATCCCGGGGGCACTGAAGCTTTCTTT.

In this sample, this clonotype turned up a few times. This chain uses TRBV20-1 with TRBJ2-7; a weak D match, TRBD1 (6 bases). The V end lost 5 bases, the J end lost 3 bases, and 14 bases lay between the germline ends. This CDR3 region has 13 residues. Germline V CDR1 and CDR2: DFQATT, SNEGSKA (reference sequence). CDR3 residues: CSADTDSLYEQYF. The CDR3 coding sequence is TGCAGTGCTGATACGGACAGCCTCTACGAGCAGTACTTC.

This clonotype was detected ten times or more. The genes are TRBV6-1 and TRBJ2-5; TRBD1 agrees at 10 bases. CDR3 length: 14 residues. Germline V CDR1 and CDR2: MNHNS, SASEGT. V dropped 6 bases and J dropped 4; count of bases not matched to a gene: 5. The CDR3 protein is CASRRQGAGETQYF. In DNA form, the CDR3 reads TGTGCCAGCAGACGACAGGGGGCTGGAGAGACCCAGTACTTC.

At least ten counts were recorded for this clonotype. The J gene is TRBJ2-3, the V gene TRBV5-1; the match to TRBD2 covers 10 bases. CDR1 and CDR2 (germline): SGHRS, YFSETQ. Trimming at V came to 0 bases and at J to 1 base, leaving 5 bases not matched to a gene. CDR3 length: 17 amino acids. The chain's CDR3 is CASSLALAGAGTDTQYF. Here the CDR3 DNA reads TGCGCCAGCAGCTTGGCTCTAGCGGGGGCCGGCACAGATACGCAGTATTTT.

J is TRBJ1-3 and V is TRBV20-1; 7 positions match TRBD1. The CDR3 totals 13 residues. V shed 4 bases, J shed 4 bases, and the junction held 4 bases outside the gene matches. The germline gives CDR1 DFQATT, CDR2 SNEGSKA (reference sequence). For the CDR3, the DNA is TGCAGTGCTATACGGGACAGCGGAAACACCATATATTTT. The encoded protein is CSAIRDSGNTIYF.

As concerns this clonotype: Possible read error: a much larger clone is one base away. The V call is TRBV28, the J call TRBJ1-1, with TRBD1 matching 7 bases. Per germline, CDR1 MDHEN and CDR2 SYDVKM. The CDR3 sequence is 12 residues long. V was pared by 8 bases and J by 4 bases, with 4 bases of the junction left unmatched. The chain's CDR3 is CASLYRGTEAFF. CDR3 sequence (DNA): TGTGCCAGCCTTTACAGGGGCACTGAAGCTTTCTTT.

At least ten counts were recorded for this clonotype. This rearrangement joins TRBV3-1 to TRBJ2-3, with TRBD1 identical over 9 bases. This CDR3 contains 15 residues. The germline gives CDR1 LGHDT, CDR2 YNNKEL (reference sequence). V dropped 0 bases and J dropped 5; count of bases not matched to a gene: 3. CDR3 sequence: CASSQDGTGRDTQYF. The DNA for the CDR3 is TGTGCCAGCAGCCAAGATGGGACAGGGCGAGATACGCAGTATTTT.

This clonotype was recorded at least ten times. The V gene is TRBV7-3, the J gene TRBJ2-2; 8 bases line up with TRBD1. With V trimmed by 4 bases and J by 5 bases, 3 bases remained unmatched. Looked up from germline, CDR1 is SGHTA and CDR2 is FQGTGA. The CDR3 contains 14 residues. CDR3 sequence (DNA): TGTGCCAGCAGCTCGACAGGGGTGACCGGGGAGCTGTTTTTT. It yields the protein CASSSTGVTGELFF.

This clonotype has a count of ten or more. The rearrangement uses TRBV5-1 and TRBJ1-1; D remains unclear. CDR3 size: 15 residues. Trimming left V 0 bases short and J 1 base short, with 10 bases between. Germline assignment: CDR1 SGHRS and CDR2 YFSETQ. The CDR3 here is CASSLETPGNTEAFF. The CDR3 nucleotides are TGCGCCAGCAGCTTGGAGACTCCCGGGAACACTGAAGCTTTCTTT. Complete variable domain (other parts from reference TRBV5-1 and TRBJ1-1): KAGVTQTPRYLIKTRGQQVTLSCSPISGHRSVSWYQQTPGQGLQFLFEYFSETQRNKGNFPGRFSGRQFSNSRSEMNVSTLELGDSALYLCASSLETPGNTEAFFGQGTRLTVV.

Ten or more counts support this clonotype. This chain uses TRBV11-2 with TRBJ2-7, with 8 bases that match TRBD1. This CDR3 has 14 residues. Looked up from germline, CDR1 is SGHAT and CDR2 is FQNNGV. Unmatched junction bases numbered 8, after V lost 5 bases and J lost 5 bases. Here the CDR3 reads CASSTGQGFDEQYF. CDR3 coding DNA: TGTGCCAGCAGCACAGGACAGGGTTTCGACGAGCAGTACTTC.

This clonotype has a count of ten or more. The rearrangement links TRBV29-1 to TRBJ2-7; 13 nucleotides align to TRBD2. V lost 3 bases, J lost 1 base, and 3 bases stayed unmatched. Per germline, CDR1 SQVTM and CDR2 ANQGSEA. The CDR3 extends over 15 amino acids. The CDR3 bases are TGCAGCGTTGAGACACTAGCGGGAGGGTCCTACGAGCAGTACTTC. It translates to CSVETLAGGSYEQYF.

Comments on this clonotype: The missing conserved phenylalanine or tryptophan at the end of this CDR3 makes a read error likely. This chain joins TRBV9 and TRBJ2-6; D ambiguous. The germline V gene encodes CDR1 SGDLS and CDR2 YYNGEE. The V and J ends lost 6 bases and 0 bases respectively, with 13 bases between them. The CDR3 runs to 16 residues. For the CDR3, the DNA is TGTGCCAGCACCCAGGACGGAAACTCTGGGGCCAACGTCCTGACTTTA. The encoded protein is CASTQDGNSGANVLTL.

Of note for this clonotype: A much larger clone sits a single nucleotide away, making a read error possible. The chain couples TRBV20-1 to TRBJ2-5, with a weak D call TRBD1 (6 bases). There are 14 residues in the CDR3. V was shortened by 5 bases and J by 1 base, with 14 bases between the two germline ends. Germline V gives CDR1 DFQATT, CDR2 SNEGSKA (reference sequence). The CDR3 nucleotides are TGCAGTGCTGCAACGACAGGCCCCCAAGAGACCCAGTACTTC. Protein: CSAATTGPQETQYF.

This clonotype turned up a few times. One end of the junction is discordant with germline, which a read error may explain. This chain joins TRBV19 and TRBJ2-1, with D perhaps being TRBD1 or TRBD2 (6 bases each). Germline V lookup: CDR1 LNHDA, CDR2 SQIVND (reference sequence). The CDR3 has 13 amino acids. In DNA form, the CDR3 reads TGTGCCAGTAGTATAGGGAGGAGGGACACCCCTTTGTTC. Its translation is CASSIGRRDTPLF. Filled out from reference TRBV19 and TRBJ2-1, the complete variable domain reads DGGITQSPKYLFRKEGQNVTLSCEQNLNHDAMYWYRQDPGQGLRLIYYSQIVNDFQKGDIAEGYSVSREKKESFPLTVTSAQKNPTAFYLCASSIGRRDTPLFGPGTRLTVL.

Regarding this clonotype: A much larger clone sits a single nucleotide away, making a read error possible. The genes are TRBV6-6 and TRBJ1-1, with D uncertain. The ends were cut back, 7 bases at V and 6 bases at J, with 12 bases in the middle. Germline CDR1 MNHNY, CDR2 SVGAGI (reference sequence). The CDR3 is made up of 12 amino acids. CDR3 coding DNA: TGTGCCAGCATCGACACCGGGTCTGAAGCTTTCTTT. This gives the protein CASIDTGSEAFF.

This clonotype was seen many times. Here the CDR3 DNA reads TGCAGCGTTATAAACCAGGGGATGGGGGAGCTGTTTTTT. Encoded protein: CSVINQGMGELFF. This chain joins TRBV29-1 and TRBJ2-2; D is perhaps TRBD1 (6 bases). Trimming shortened V by 5 bases and J by 8 bases, and 15 bases separated the two germline ends. The CDR3 extends over 13 amino acids. Germline V gene lookup returns CDR1 SQVTM and CDR2 ANQGSEA.

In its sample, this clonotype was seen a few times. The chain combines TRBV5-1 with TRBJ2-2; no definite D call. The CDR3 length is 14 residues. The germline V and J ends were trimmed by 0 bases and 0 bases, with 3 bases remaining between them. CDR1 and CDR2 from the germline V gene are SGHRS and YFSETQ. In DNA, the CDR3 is TGCGCCAGCAGCTTGGTTCCGAACACCGGGGAGCTGTTTTTT. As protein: CASSLVPNTGELFF.

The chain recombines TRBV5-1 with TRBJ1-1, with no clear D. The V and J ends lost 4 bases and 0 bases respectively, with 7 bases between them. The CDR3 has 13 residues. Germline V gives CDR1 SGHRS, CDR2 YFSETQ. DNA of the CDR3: TGCGCCAGCAGCGAGGCGGTGAACACTGAAGCTTTCTTT. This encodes CASSEAVNTEAFF.

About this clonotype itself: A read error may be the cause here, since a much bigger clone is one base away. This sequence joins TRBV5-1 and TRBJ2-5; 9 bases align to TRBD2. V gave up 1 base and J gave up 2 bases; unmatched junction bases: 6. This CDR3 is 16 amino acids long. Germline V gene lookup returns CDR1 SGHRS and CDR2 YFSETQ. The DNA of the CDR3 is TGCGCCAGCAGCTTGACTAGCGGGTGTCCACAAGAGACCCAGTACTTC. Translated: CASSLTSGCPQETQYF. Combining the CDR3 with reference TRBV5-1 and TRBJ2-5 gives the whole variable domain KAGVTQTPRYLIKTRGQQVTLSCSPISGHRSVSWYQQTPGQGLQFLFEYFSETQRNKGNFPGRFSGRQFSNSRSEMNVSTLELGDSALYLCASSLTSGCPQETQYFGPGTRLLVL.

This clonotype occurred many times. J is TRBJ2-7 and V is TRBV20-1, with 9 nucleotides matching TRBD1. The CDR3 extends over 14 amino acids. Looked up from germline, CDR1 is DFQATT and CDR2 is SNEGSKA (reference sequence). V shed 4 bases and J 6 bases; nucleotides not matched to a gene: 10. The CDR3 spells CSATPGQGFREQYF. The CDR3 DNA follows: TGCAGTGCTACGCCGGGACAGGGCTTTCGCGAGCAGTACTTC.